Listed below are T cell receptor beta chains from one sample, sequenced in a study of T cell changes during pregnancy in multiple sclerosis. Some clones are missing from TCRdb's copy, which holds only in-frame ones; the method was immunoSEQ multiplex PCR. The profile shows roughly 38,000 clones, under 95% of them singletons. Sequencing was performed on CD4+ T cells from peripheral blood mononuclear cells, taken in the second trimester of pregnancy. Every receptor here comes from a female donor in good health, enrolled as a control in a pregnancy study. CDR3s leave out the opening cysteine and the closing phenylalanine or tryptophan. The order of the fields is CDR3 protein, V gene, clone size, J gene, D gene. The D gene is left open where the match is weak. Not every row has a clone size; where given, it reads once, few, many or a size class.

CDR3 protein: ASSPQGDYGEAF
V gene: TRBV6-4
clone size: -
J gene: TRBJ1-1
D gene: -

CDR3 protein: ASSLVTGTGSETQY
V gene: TRBV11-2
clone size: -
J gene: TRBJ2-5
D gene: TRBD1

CDR3 protein: ASSFPGTTYGYT
V gene: TRBV7-2
clone size: once
J gene: TRBJ1-2
D gene: -

CDR3 protein: ASSLRPGGRQETQY
V gene: TRBV27
clone size: -
J gene: TRBJ2-5
D gene: TRBD2

CDR3 protein: ASSRQGQGGNYEQY
V gene: TRBV11-3
clone size: -
J gene: TRBJ2-7
D gene: -

CDR3 protein: ASSKTGTGGRGEQY
V gene: TRBV7-9
clone size: -
J gene: TRBJ2-7
D gene: TRBD1

CDR3 protein: ASSGQDGDTGELF
V gene: TRBV18
clone size: once
J gene: TRBJ2-2
D gene: -

CDR3 protein: ASSLGPQGALAHEQF
V gene: TRBV27
clone size: once
J gene: TRBJ2-1
D gene: TRBD1

CDR3 protein: ASRTGQSSDTQY
V gene: TRBV7-9
clone size: -
J gene: TRBJ2-3
D gene: TRBD1

CDR3 protein: ASRSPGSYEQY
V gene: TRBV6-6
clone size: -
J gene: TRBJ2-7
D gene: -

CDR3 protein: ASSIGQGGGYT
V gene: TRBV19
clone size: -
J gene: TRBJ1-2
D gene: TRBD1

CDR3 protein: SAPLRGREF
V gene: TRBV20-1
clone size: -
J gene: TRBJ2-1
D gene: TRBD2

CDR3 protein: ASSRGTGVTYEQY
V gene: TRBV19
clone size: -
J gene: TRBJ2-7
D gene: TRBD1

CDR3 protein: ASSGDLNQPQH
V gene: TRBV28
clone size: -
J gene: TRBJ1-5
D gene: -

CDR3 protein: ASSDGTRNTGELF
V gene: TRBV28
clone size: -
J gene: TRBJ2-2
D gene: -

CDR3 protein: ASSLLGGNSPLH
V gene: TRBV7-9
clone size: once
J gene: TRBJ1-6
D gene: -

CDR3 protein: ASSQAWEGLETQY
V gene: TRBV4-3
clone size: -
J gene: TRBJ2-5
D gene: TRBD2

CDR3 protein: ASSLTGDTEAF
V gene: TRBV7-2
clone size: once
J gene: TRBJ1-1
D gene: TRBD1

CDR3 protein: ASSLGAGRQETQY
V gene: TRBV7-2
clone size: -
J gene: TRBJ2-5
D gene: TRBD2

CDR3 protein: ASSPTGGRNNEQF
V gene: TRBV9
clone size: -
J gene: TRBJ2-1
D gene: TRBD1

CDR3 protein: ASSDVRGIGETQY
V gene: TRBV2
clone size: -
J gene: TRBJ2-5
D gene: -

CDR3 protein: ASSSGGGNQPQH
V gene: TRBV19
clone size: -
J gene: TRBJ1-5
D gene: -

CDR3 protein: ASSKTQGNQPQH
V gene: TRBV7-2
clone size: -
J gene: TRBJ1-5
D gene: -

CDR3 protein: ASSGNLGSNEQF
V gene: TRBV2
clone size: -
J gene: TRBJ2-1
D gene: -

CDR3 protein: ASSLNYPNTGELF
V gene: TRBV28
clone size: -
J gene: TRBJ2-2
D gene: -

CDR3 protein: ASSRGTSGVNTGELF
V gene: TRBV4-3
clone size: once
J gene: TRBJ2-2
D gene: TRBD2

CDR3 protein: ASSPVQGLGTTNEKLF
V gene: TRBV18
clone size: -
J gene: TRBJ1-4
D gene: -

CDR3 protein: ATAFRGQILNTEAF
V gene: TRBV27
clone size: -
J gene: TRBJ1-1
D gene: TRBD1

CDR3 protein: ASSLGTGTYGYT
V gene: TRBV7-6
clone size: -
J gene: TRBJ1-2
D gene: TRBD1

CDR3 protein: ASSLRLGGASTDTQY
V gene: TRBV7-2
clone size: -
J gene: TRBJ2-3
D gene: -